The entry below describes one T cell receptor (beta chain). Original processing notes: The assay estimated nucleated cells by amplifying reference gene primers. Clones were read by immunoSEQ multiplex PCR, and TCRdb kept only the in-frame ones, dropping some. Clone size and the V and J calls come from that table; the DNA yielded D and trimming. The sample holds around 300,000 clones, about 82% seen once. The data were obtained in a study of blood T cell repertoires in COVID-19. About the research overall: Samples came from the United States, Italy and Spain, spanning acute and convalescent COVID-19. In each case, the material was cDNA or gDNA derived from T cells, B-cell-depleted T cells, or PBMCs.

From germline, CDR1 is SNHLY and CDR2 FYNNEI. This CDR3 is 14 amino acids long. The ends were cut back, 4 bases at V and 7 bases at J, with 14 bases in the middle. Sequenced: peripheral blood. This clonotype was sampled from a human donor in a cohort sampled during active COVID-19. The chain has TRBV2 and TRBJ1-5; D gene unclear. The CDR3 loop reads CASSGTGWRQPQHF. The DNA of the CDR3 is TGTGCCAGCAGTGGGACCGGGTGGAGGCAGCCCCAGCATTTT.